These 21 T cell receptor beta chains were sequenced from one sample in a study of brain T cells in children with intractable seizures. Time point indicated: blood from clinic visit 5 months post-surgery; TSC patient then seizure free. TCRdb's copy holds only in-frame clones and misses some; the assay was immunoSEQ multiplex PCR. The data hold hundreds of thousands of clones, with roughly 93% observed a single time. This sample comprised peripheral blood, obtained around 5 months after surgery. The receptor set was obtained from a boy under two years old with tuberous sclerosis and intractable seizures.

The V gene is TRBV19, the J gene TRBJ2-2; no clear D. Trimming took off 3 bases at V and 5 bases at J, with 13 bases between the two ends. The germline V gene encodes CDR1 LNHDA and CDR2 SQIVND (reference sequence). This CDR3 is 15 amino acids long. CDR3 in DNA: TGTGCCAGTAGTATTGACACCATAAGGACCGGGGAGCTGTTTTTT. Translation: CASSIDTIRTGELFF.

The rearrangement links TRBV30 to TRBJ2-7; D is perhaps TRBD1 or TRBD2 (5 bases each). The CDR3 is 14 residues long. V lost 0 bases and J lost 0, with 9 bases in between. Per germline, CDR1 GTSNPN and CDR2 SVGIG (reference sequence). This chain's CDR3 is CAWSVGTLSYEQYF. In DNA form, the CDR3 reads TGTGCCTGGAGTGTCGGGACCCTCTCCTACGAGCAGTACTTC. Using reference TRBV30 and TRBJ2-7 for the parts outside the CDR3, the full variable domain is SQTIHQWPATLVQPVGSPLSLECTVEGTSNPNLYWYRQAAGRGLQLLFYSVGIGQISSEVPQNLSASRPQDRQFILSSKKLLLSDSGFYLCAWSVGTLSYEQYFGPGTRLTVT.

The chain couples TRBV7-6 to TRBJ1-3; D is perhaps TRBD1 (6 bases). The CDR3 has 17 amino acids. The V end was cut by 5 bases, the J end by 0 bases, with 17 bases between. The germline CDR1 and CDR2 sequences are SGHVS and FNYEAQ. The CDR3 loop is CASSRGDISYSGNTIYF. The CDR3 nucleotides are TGTGCCAGCAGCCGGGGGGACATCTCCTACTCTGGAAACACCATATATTTT.

The rearrangement links TRBV24-1 to TRBJ2-3; no reliable D call. CDR3 length equals 16 residues. Per germline, CDR1 KGHDR and CDR2 SFDVKD. V was clipped by 3 bases and J by 0 bases, with 12 bases between them. CDR3 protein: CATSDSDTSSTDTQYF. CDR3 DNA: TGTGCCACCAGTGATAGTGACACGTCTAGCACAGATACGCAGTATTTT.

This rearrangement joins TRBV3-1 (or the pseudogene TRBV3-2) to TRBJ2-3; D is uncertain. V lost 4 bases to trimming and J lost 1 base, with 9 bases between them. The CDR3 runs to 14 residues. In germline, CDR1 is LGHDT, CDR2 YNNKEL (reference sequence). CDR3 nucleotide sequence: TGTGCCAGCAGCCCGATCACCGGCACAGATACGCAGTATTTT. Amino acid sequence: CASSPITGTDTQYF.

The chain employs TRBV11-1 and TRBJ1-5; D gene uncertain. Trimming shortened V by 1 base and J by 5 bases, and 6 bases separated the two germline ends. Looked up from germline, CDR1 is SGHAT and CDR2 is FQDESV (reference sequence). This CDR3 has 13 amino acids. CDR3 region: CASSLVEDQPQHF. The DNA for the CDR3 is TGTGCCAGCAGCTTAGTAGAGGATCAGCCCCAGCATTTT.

The rearrangement links TRBV13 to TRBJ2-1, with TRBD2 identical over 7 bases. Germline lookup yields CDR1 PRHDT and CDR2 FYEKMQ (reference sequence). This CDR3 is 16 amino acids long. The V and J ends lost 2 bases and 1 base, in that order; junction bases with no gene match: 5. This CDR3 reads CASSLPTSPSYNEQFF. Here the CDR3 DNA reads TGTGCCAGCAGCTTACCGACTAGCCCGTCCTACAATGAGCAGTTCTTC.

The CDR3 loop reads CASSPRRGSSYEQYF. The CDR3 DNA follows: TGTGCCAGCTCCCCCAGGAGGGGATCATCCTACGAGCAGTACTTC. The chain couples TRBV18 to TRBJ2-7; possibly TRBD2 for D (6 bases). The CDR3 covers 15 residues. The V end was cut by 6 bases, the J end by 1 base, with 16 bases between. Germline V gene data show CDR1 as KGHSH and CDR2 as LQKENI.

CDR3 DNA sequence: TGTGCCAGCAGCTTAGATGGCCAGGGGGCGAATGAAAAACTGTTTTTT. Its translation is CASSLDGQGANEKLFF. V is TRBV11-2 and J is TRBJ1-4, with 8 positions matching TRBD1. Germline V CDR1 and CDR2: SGHAT, FQNNGV. The CDR3 has 16 residues. With V trimmed by 0 bases and J by 5 bases, 5 bases remained unmatched.

The rearrangement links TRBV2 to TRBJ1-3; D remains ambiguous. The CDR3 length is 15 residues. Looked up from germline, CDR1 is SNHLY and CDR2 is FYNNEI. V shed 5 bases and J shed 0 bases, with 11 bases lying between them. CDR3 protein: CASSPPVGSGNTIYF. CDR3 nucleotide sequence: TGTGCCAGCAGTCCGCCCGTGGGCTCTGGAAACACCATATATTTT.

This clone was seen more than once but under ten times. CDR3 nucleotide sequence: TGCGCCAGCAGCCAAAAGACAGGGGCGAATGAAAAACTGTTTTTT. Residues: CASSQKTGANEKLFF. The chain links TRBV4-1 to TRBJ1-4; the match to TRBD1 covers 8 bases. The CDR3 length is 15 residues. Looked up from germline, CDR1 is MGHRA and CDR2 is YSYEKL. With 2 bases clipped from V and 5 bases from J, the junction kept 4 bases outside the gene matches.

The rearrangement uses TRBV5-1 and TRBJ2-7, with TRBD2 matching over 10 bases. Per germline, CDR1 SGHRS and CDR2 YFSETQ. The CDR3 totals 15 residues. J was trimmed by 6 bases and V by 0 bases; bases with no gene match: 6. The CDR3 here is CASSLASLAGVEQYF. For the CDR3, the DNA is TGCGCCAGCAGCTTGGCCAGTCTAGCGGGAGTCGAGCAGTACTTC.

CDR3 loop: CASSQDGQVYNEQFF. CDR3 DNA: TGCGCCAGCAGCCAAGATGGGCAGGTCTACAATGAGCAGTTCTTC. The genes are TRBV4-1 and TRBJ2-1; no clear D gene. Trimming stripped 0 bases from V and 3 bases from J, with 9 bases between. CDR1 is MGHRA and CDR2 is YSYEKL in the germline V gene. CDR3 length: 15 residues.

The chain has TRBV18 and TRBJ1-4, with TRBD1 matching over 7 bases. This CDR3 contains 13 residues. V lost 6 bases and J lost 7; bases outside the gene matches: 5. Per germline, CDR1 KGHSH and CDR2 LQKENI. The CDR3 DNA sequence: TGTGCCAGCTCCACAGGGGTGGGTGAAAAACTGTTTTTT. Translated: CASSTGVGEKLFF.

The chain uses TRBV7-9 and TRBJ1-2, with a weak D call TRBD1 (6 bases). CDR3 length: 13 amino acids. Trimming removed 1 base at V and 8 bases at J, with 11 bases between. CDR1 is SEHNR, CDR2 FQNEAQ, per germline (reference sequence). CDR3 nucleotides: TGTGCCAGCAGCTTAGGTCCAGGGGTAGGCTACACCTTC. Its translation is CASSLGPGVGYTF. The full variable domain, completed using reference TRBV7-9 and TRBJ1-2, is DTGVSQNPRHKITKRGQNVTFRCDPISEHNRLYWYRQTLGQGPEFLTYFQNEAQLEKSRLLSDRFSAERPKGSFSTLEIQRTEQGDSAMYLCASSLGPGVGYTFGSGTRLTVV.

The chain is built from TRBV7-6 and TRBJ2-1; 16 bases agree with TRBD2. Trimming removed 4 bases from V and 2 bases from J; junction bases left unmatched: 5. The CDR3 consists of 18 residues. Germline V gene data show CDR1 as SGHVS and CDR2 as FNYEAQ. The CDR3 DNA sequence: TGTGCCAGCAGCTCCCCAGGGACTAGCGGGAGGGCCTACAATGAGCAGTTCTTC. This codes for CASSSPGTSGRAYNEQFF.

DNA for the CDR3: TGTGCCTGGAGTGGGAGGGCGGGGGGACATTCCTACAATGAGCAGTTCTTC. It specifies CAWSGRAGGHSYNEQFF. The chain has TRBV30 and TRBJ2-1; 8 bases agree with TRBD2. V dropped 1 base and J dropped 1; count of bases not matched to a gene: 9. This CDR3 region has 17 residues. Germline V CDR1 and CDR2: GTSNPN, SVGIG (reference sequence).

A remark on this clone: The sample has other DNA sequences that encode this CDR3 too. This sequence joins TRBV24-1 and TRBJ1-2; the match to TRBD1 covers 10 bases. The junction had 2 bases not matched to a gene; V was cut back by 3 bases and J by 2 bases. Per the germline V gene, CDR1 is KGHDR and CDR2 is SFDVKD. The CDR3 spans 15 residues. This CDR3 reads CATSDPGQGNYGYTF. The CDR3 bases are TGTGCCACCAGTGATCCGGGACAGGGGAACTATGGCTACACCTTC.

J is TRBJ2-5 and V is TRBV5-6; 7 nucleotides line up with TRBD1. The trim removed 1 base at V and 4 bases at J, leaving 13 bases unmatched. The germline gives CDR1 SGHDT, CDR2 YYEEEE. The CDR3 is 17 residues long. CDR3 in amino acids: CASSLMAGGSVLETQYF. In nucleotides, the CDR3 is TGTGCCAGCAGCTTGATGGCAGGGGGAAGTGTTTTAGAGACCCAGTACTTC.

V gene TRBV7-3 combines with J gene TRBJ1-4, with D hard to call. Germline CDR1 SGHTA, CDR2 FQGTGA. Trimming removed 2 bases at V and 8 bases at J, with 9 bases between. This CDR3 has 13 residues. The DNA for the CDR3 is TGTGCCAGCAGCTTACTCCCGGGCGAAAAACTGTTTTTT. Its protein product is CASSLLPGEKLFF.

This sequence joins TRBV4-2 and TRBJ2-5; a possible D gene is TRBD1 (5 bases). Germline CDR1 LGHNA, CDR2 YNFKEQ. The CDR3 has 13 amino acids. Between the trimmed V and J ends, which lost 1 base and 2 bases, there was a span of 5 bases. The CDR3 coding sequence is TGTGCCAGCAGCCAAGGGACACAAGAGACCCAGTACTTC. Amino acid sequence: CASSQGTQETQYF.